These 21 T cell receptor beta chains originate from one sample sequenced in a study of blood T cell repertoires in COVID-19. Clones were sequenced by immunoSEQ multiplex PCR, and TCRdb holds only the in-frame ones, with some missing. Counted here are some 100,000 clones, around 81% occurring once; the ten biggest clones make up about an eighth. The specimen sequenced was peripheral blood. The receptor source for this set is a man over 45 with active or convalescent COVID-19.

This clone has just one count. The chain couples TRBV6-5 to TRBJ2-7, with D maybe TRBD2 (6 bases). The CDR3 has 15 amino acids. Germline V lookup: CDR1 MNHEY, CDR2 SVGAGI. V was trimmed by 10 bases and J by 1 base, leaving 20 bases between them. Here the CDR3 DNA reads TGTGCCATAAAACCCAGGTGGGGGACTTCCTACGAGCAGTACTTC. Its protein is CAIKPRWGTSYEQYF.

The chain combines TRBV24-1 with TRBJ2-5, with 7 bases aligning to TRBD2. The J segment lost 5 bases and the V segment lost 4 bases, leaving 9 bases of the junction unmatched. This CDR3 has 15 amino acids. The germline gives CDR1 KGHDR, CDR2 SFDVKD. The CDR3 coding sequence is TGTGCCACCAGTGACCGGACTAGTTTTTCGGAGACCCAGTACTTC. This translates into CATSDRTSFSETQYF.

V and J are TRBV19 and TRBJ2-7, with D perhaps matching TRBD1 (6 bases). The length of the CDR3 is 13 residues. The ends were cut back, 5 bases at V and 6 bases at J, with 14 bases in the middle. The germline CDR1 and CDR2 sequences are LNHDA and SQIVND (reference sequence). The CDR3 loop reads CASSSGRGFEQYF. In DNA form, the CDR3 reads TGTGCCAGTAGTTCCGGCAGGGGTTTCGAGCAGTACTTC.

The chain joins TRBV13 to TRBJ2-7; perhaps TRBD2 as D (6 bases). V lost 2 bases and J 12 bases, leaving 23 bases between the germline ends. The length of the CDR3 is 15 residues. Germline V lookup: CDR1 PRHDT, CDR2 FYEKMQ (reference sequence). The chain's CDR3 is CASSLIGSVPEEPYF. The CDR3 region has the DNA TGTGCCAGCAGCTTAATCGGGAGCGTCCCGGAGGAACCGTACTTC.

The chain combines TRBV19 with TRBJ2-5; maybe TRBD1 (6 bases). CDR3 size: 15 residues. Germline assignment: CDR1 LNHDA and CDR2 SQIVND (reference sequence). V was shortened by 3 bases and J by 2 bases, with 13 bases between the two germline ends. In DNA, the CDR3 is TGTGCCAGTAGTATTTTGACAGGTCAACAAGAGACCCAGTACTTC. Protein sequence: CASSILTGQQETQYF. Filled out from reference TRBV19 and TRBJ2-5, the complete variable domain reads DGGITQSPKYLFRKEGQNVTLSCEQNLNHDAMYWYRQDPGQGLRLIYYSQIVNDFQKGDIAEGYSVSREKKESFPLTVTSAQKNPTAFYLCASSILTGQQETQYFGPGTRLLVL.

A single count supports this clone. The CDR3 is CASSTTTGLSQPQHF. In nucleotides, the CDR3 is TGTGCCAGCAGTACCACGACAGGTTTGAGTCAGCCCCAGCATTTT. The chain links TRBV6-5 to TRBJ1-5; D perhaps matches TRBD1 (6 bases). With 5 bases removed from V and 6 bases from J, the gap between germline ends came to 17 bases. The CDR3 has 15 residues. Germline V gene sequence: CDR1 MNHEY, CDR2 SVGAGI.

The chain carries TRBV9 and TRBJ1-2; 7 nucleotides agree with TRBD1. V was clipped by 4 bases and J by 10 bases; unmatched bases: 4. The length of the CDR3 is 11 residues. Germline V gives CDR1 SGDLS, CDR2 YYNGEE. The CDR3 sequence: CASSFGTDYTF. The CDR3, as DNA: TGTGCCAGCAGCTTTGGGACAGACTACACCTTC.

This rearrangement joins TRBV29-1 to TRBJ1-2; D may be TRBD1 (6 bases). This CDR3 has 15 amino acids. The V gene's germline CDR1 is SQVTM and CDR2 ANQGSEA. V dropped 2 bases and J dropped 4 bases, with 17 bases sitting between them. The DNA of the CDR3 is TGCAGCGTTGAAAAAAAGGACAGCGAATTCTATGGCTACACCTTC. Residues: CSVEKKDSEFYGYTF.

The rearrangement joins TRBV5-1 to TRBJ2-7, with D unclear. V gave up 4 bases and J gave up 1 base, with 12 bases separating them. This CDR3 is built from 14 residues. CDR1 and CDR2 from the germline V gene are SGHRS and YFSETQ. DNA of the CDR3: TGCGCCAGCAGCCTGGGGTACTCTTCCTACGAGCAGTACTTC. It encodes CASSLGYSSYEQYF. Full variable domain (outside the CDR3, taken from reference TRBV5-1 and TRBJ2-7): KAGVTQTPRYLIKTRGQQVTLSCSPISGHRSVSWYQQTPGQGLQFLFEYFSETQRNKGNFPGRFSGRQFSNSRSEMNVSTLELGDSALYLCASSLGYSSYEQYFGPGTRLTVT.

The chain employs TRBV4-1 and TRBJ2-3, with a weak D call TRBD2 (7 bases). The germline V and J ends were trimmed by 1 base and 7 bases, with 21 bases remaining between them. The length of the CDR3 is 17 residues. Germline V gives CDR1 MGHRA, CDR2 YSYEKL. CDR3 sequence (DNA): TGCGCCAGCAGCCAAGCCTCCGGGGGGCAGGGACCTCATACGCAGTATTTT. Amino acid sequence: CASSQASGGQGPHTQYF.

The V and J genes are TRBV19 and TRBJ1-5; a possible D gene is TRBD1 (6 bases). Between the trimmed V and J ends, which lost 4 bases and 6 bases, there was a span of 10 bases. Germline assignment: CDR1 LNHDA and CDR2 SQIVND (reference sequence). CDR3 size: 13 residues. The CDR3 DNA reads TGTGCCAGTAGTACCCAGGACAGTCAGCCCCAGCATTTT. It specifies CASSTQDSQPQHF.

This sequence joins TRBV29-1 and TRBJ2-5, with 9 positions matching TRBD2. CDR3 length: 14 amino acids. J lost 4 bases, V lost 1 base, and 4 bases had no gene match. CDR1 is SQVTM, CDR2 ANQGSEA, per germline. CDR3 region: CSVEGSGSSETQYF. The CDR3, as DNA: TGCAGCGTTGAAGGTAGCGGGAGTTCAGAGACCCAGTACTTC.

The V and J genes are TRBV7-9 and TRBJ2-7, with 8 bases that match TRBD1. This CDR3 spans 15 amino acids. Germline V CDR1 and CDR2: SEHNR, FQNEAQ (reference sequence). V trimming: 5 bases; J trimming: 6 bases; junction bases outside the gene matches: 12. This CDR3 is CASSARQGSGSEQYF. CDR3 bases: TGTGCCAGCAGCGCCCGACAGGGGTCGGGCAGCGAGCAGTACTTC.

The rearrangement links TRBV25-1 to TRBJ2-5, with 8 nucleotides matching TRBD2. The CDR3 totals 14 residues. The germline V gene has CDR1 MGHDK and CDR2 SYGVNS. V was clipped by 5 bases and J by 2 bases; unmatched bases: 4. The CDR3 bases are TGTGCCAGCAGTTTTGCGGGAGGTCAAGAGACCCAGTACTTC. Translation gives CASSFAGGQETQYF.

This clone was counted a single time. The V call is TRBV6-5, the J call TRBJ1-3, with unresolved D. The CDR3 runs 14 residues. The V gene's germline CDR1 is MNHEY and CDR2 SVGAGI. The germline V and J ends were trimmed by 6 bases and 2 bases, with 11 bases remaining between them. The CDR3 DNA is TGTGCCAGCAGCTTTCAAGCCACTGGAAACACCATATATTTT. It yields the protein CASSFQATGNTIYF.

The gene calls are TRBV19 and TRBJ2-6, with 7 bases aligning to TRBD1. The CDR3 sequence is 17 residues long. J gave up 4 bases and V 3 bases, and 9 bases lay outside the gene matches. CDR1 and CDR2 from the germline V gene are LNHDA and SQIVND (reference sequence). The CDR3 is CASSIEGARKGANVLTF. The CDR3 DNA is TGTGCCAGTAGTATTGAGGGGGCGCGAAAAGGGGCCAACGTCCTGACTTTC.

The V and J genes are TRBV6-5 and TRBJ2-7; D not certain. V was clipped by 6 bases and J by 0 bases, with 9 bases between them. This CDR3 has 13 residues. From germline, CDR1 is MNHEY and CDR2 SVGAGI. DNA of the CDR3: TGTGCCAGCAGCGACACTTACTCCTACGAGCAGTACTTC. It is translated as CASSDTYSYEQYF.

The chain has TRBV28 and TRBJ2-7, with TRBD1 matching 9 bases. The CDR3 is 15 residues long. V was clipped by 3 bases and J by 5 bases; unmatched bases: 8. CDR1 is MDHEN, CDR2 SYDVKM, per germline. DNA of the CDR3: TGTGCCAGCAGTTTGTCGACAGGGGGACAGGACGAGCAGTACTTC. It yields the protein CASSLSTGGQDEQYF.

This chain links TRBV9 with TRBJ2-1; TRBD1 might be the D (6 bases). V lost 0 bases, J lost 9 bases, and 13 bases lay in between. The germline V gene has CDR1 SGDLS and CDR2 YYNGEE. The CDR3 is 14 residues long. The CDR3 nucleotides read TGTGCCAGCAGCGTAGTAGGGGGAGCGGTTGAGCAGTTCTTC. This gives the protein CASSVVGGAVEQFF.

This rearrangement joins TRBV3-1 (or the pseudogene TRBV3-2) to TRBJ1-2; possibly TRBD1 for D (6 bases). V was cut by 8 bases and J by 2 bases, with 12 bases left in between. This CDR3 contains 13 residues. Looked up from germline, CDR1 is LGHDT and CDR2 is YNNKEL (reference sequence). The CDR3 DNA reads TGTGCCAGCTCCCAAACAGGGAACTATGGCTACACCTTC. Translation gives CASSQTGNYGYTF.

To note about this clone: Relative to the germline gene, one junction end is altered; a read error may explain this. Other DNA sequences from this sample encode an identical CDR3 as well. The genes are TRBV11-3 and TRBJ2-1; 7 bases agree with TRBD2. The CDR3 spans 15 residues. Germline V gene lookup returns CDR1 SGHNT and CDR2 YENEEA. As DNA, the CDR3 is TGTGCCAGTAGCTTCGGGACTCGACGGGGGGATGAGCAGTTCTTC. Translation gives CASSFGTRRGDEQFF.